What follows describes a single T cell receptor (beta chain). The sample belongs to a study of blood T cell repertoires in COVID-19. Method: immunoSEQ multiplex PCR; TCRdb's copy keeps in-frame clones and lacks some. Of approximately 230,000 clones listed, roughly four fifths are singletons. Trimming left V 6 bases short and J 0 bases short, with 9 bases between. This CDR3 is built from 14 residues. Germline assignment: CDR1 MDHEN and CDR2 SYDVKM. This clonotype was obtained from a middle-aged man who had recovered from COVID-19. The V gene is TRBV28, the J gene TRBJ1-3, with TRBD1 as a possible D gene (6 bases). Sequences were obtained from PBMCs or T cells enriched from blood (not recorded which). CDR3 in amino acids: CASSAQGSGNTIYF. In DNA, the CDR3 is TGTGCCAGCAGCGCACAGGGCTCTGGAAACACCATATATTTT.